The sequence of this T cell receptor beta chain was determined in a study of cytomegalovirus exposure and HLA in healthy donors. V lost 2 bases, J lost 2 bases, and 11 bases lay in between. The germline gives CDR1 SGHRS, CDR2 YFSETQ. CDR3 size: 14 residues. The study ran its PCR with 60 Vbeta and 13 Jbeta primers. The assay was immunoSEQ multiplex PCR, and TCRdb's table has in-frame clones only and misses some. In the table there are fewer than 250,000 clones, around 85% of which are singletons. Notes on this clone: Additional DNA sequences in this sample encode the identical CDR3.

The material sequenced was PBMCs. The J gene is TRBJ2-7, the V gene TRBV5-1; possible D gene TRBD2, 6 bases. The TCR sequence derives from a human donor in good health. The CDR3 loop reads CASSLDSGPYEQYF. The CDR3 bases are TGCGCCAGCAGCTTAGACAGCGGGCCCTACGAGCAGTACTTC.